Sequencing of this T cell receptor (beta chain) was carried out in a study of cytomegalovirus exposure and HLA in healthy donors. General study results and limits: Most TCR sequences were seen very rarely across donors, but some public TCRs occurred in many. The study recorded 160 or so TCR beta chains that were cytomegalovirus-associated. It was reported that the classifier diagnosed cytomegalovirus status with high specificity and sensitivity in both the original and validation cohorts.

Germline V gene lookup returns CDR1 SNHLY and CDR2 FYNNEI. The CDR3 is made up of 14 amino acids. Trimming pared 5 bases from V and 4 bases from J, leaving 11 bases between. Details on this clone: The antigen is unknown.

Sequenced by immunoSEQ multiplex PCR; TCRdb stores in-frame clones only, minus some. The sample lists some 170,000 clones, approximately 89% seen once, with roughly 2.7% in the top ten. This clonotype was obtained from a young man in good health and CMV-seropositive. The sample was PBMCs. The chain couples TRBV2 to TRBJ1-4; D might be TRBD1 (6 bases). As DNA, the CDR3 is TGTGCCAGCAGTCCGGACAGACTTAATGAAAAACTGTTTTTT. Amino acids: CASSPDRLNEKLFF.